The next 28 T cell receptor beta chains were all read from a single sample in a study of technical replicates of blood from a handful of donors. Some clones are missing from TCRdb's copy, which holds only in-frame ones; the method was immunoSEQ multiplex PCR. The data show about 72,000 clones, with approximately 92% seen just once and roughly 0.36% held by the top ten. Sequenced: T cells isolated from PBMCs. These receptor sequences come from a human donor in good health.

The J gene is TRBJ2-2, the V gene TRBV12-5; 9 nucleotides agree with TRBD1. Germline CDR1 is LGHNT and CDR2 is FRNRAP. The CDR3 spans 14 residues. V was pared by 4 bases and J by 7 bases, with 4 bases of the junction left unmatched. The CDR3, as DNA: TGTGCTAGTGGTTCAGGGACAGGGATCGGGGAGCTGTTTTTT. Translating gives CASGSGTGIGELFF.

The V call is TRBV23-1, the J call TRBJ2-1; TRBD1 agrees at 8 bases. TRBV23-1 counts as an open reading frame of uncertain function. The CDR3 extends over 24 amino acids. V lost 4 bases to trimming and J lost 0 bases; unmatched junction nucleotides: 29. CDR3 region: CASSRQGKNSYGPTYVSSYNEQFF. The CDR3 DNA reads TGCGCCAGCAGTCGACAGGGGAAGAATAGCTACGGGCCGACTTATGTGAGCTCCTACAATGAGCAGTTCTTC.

The rearrangement uses TRBV5-6 and TRBJ2-7, with D tentatively TRBD1 (6 bases). Trimming removed 0 bases from V and 2 bases from J, with 15 bases in between. The germline V gene encodes CDR1 SGHDT and CDR2 YYEEEE. The CDR3 spans 16 residues. CDR3 in amino acids: CASSLEFQGTTYEQYF. Written as DNA, the CDR3 is TGTGCCAGCAGCTTGGAATTTCAGGGGACCACCTACGAGCAGTACTTC.

The rearrangement links TRBV6-5 to TRBJ2-3; 7 nucleotides align to TRBD2. This CDR3 has 15 amino acids. Germline loops: CDR1 MNHEY, CDR2 SVGAGI. Trimming took 6 bases from V and 1 from J; bases not matched to a gene: 7. The CDR3 DNA sequence: TGTGCCAGCAGCGACACCGCGGGAGGCACAGATACGCAGTATTTT. Translated, it gives CASSDTAGGTDTQYF.

The chain recombines TRBV13 with TRBJ1-2; possibly TRBD1 for D (6 bases). The ends were cut back, 0 bases at V and 11 bases at J, with 10 bases in the middle. CDR1 is PRHDT and CDR2 is FYEKMQ in the germline V gene (reference sequence). CDR3 size: 12 residues. Here the CDR3 DNA reads TGTGCCAGCAGCTTAGGGGGCAGGGGTTACACCTTC. As protein: CASSLGGRGYTF.

The chain has TRBV7-2 and TRBJ2-3; 7 bases align to TRBD2. Per germline, CDR1 SGHTA and CDR2 FQGNSA. Losses at the gene ends were 4 bases for V and 2 bases for J; bases not matched to a gene: 12. CDR3 length: 17 residues. The CDR3 region has the DNA TGTGCCAGCAGCTCCTCGGGGAGGGGATATGACACAGATACGCAGTATTTT. This sequence encodes CASSSSGRGYDTDTQYF.

The chain carries TRBV19 and TRBJ1-4; TRBD1 might be the D (5 bases). Germline CDR1 is LNHDA and CDR2 is SQIVND (reference sequence). This CDR3 spans 12 amino acids. V lost 5 bases and J lost 17, with 18 bases in between. The CDR3 spells CASSGIQGLPFF. CDR3 nucleotide sequence: TGTGCCAGTAGTGGAATTCAGGGTCTACCCTTTTTT.

The chain uses TRBV2 and TRBJ1-5; TRBD1 matches at 7 bases. The V segment lost 6 bases and the J segment 7 bases; nucleotides outside the gene matches: 12. Germline V gene lookup returns CDR1 SNHLY and CDR2 FYNNEI. CDR3 length equals 15 residues. The CDR3 loop reads CASSYPRTGGQPQHF. The CDR3 DNA reads TGTGCCAGCAGCTACCCGCGGACAGGAGGACAGCCCCAGCATTTT.

The chain uses TRBV6-1 and TRBJ1-5; 8 nucleotides agree with TRBD1. J lost 7 bases, V lost 7 bases, and 9 bases had no gene match. The germline V gene encodes CDR1 MNHNS and CDR2 SASEGT. The CDR3 extends over 14 amino acids. Here the CDR3 reads CASTSDREKQPQHF. As DNA, the CDR3 is TGTGCCAGCACCTCGGACAGGGAGAAGCAGCCCCAGCATTTT.

This chain joins TRBV5-5 and TRBJ2-7; 8 nucleotides align to TRBD1. This CDR3 region has 13 residues. V trimming: 4 bases; J trimming: 6 bases; junction bases outside the gene matches: 6. Germline-derived CDR1 and CDR2 are SGHKS and YYEKEE (reference sequence). The DNA of the CDR3 is TGTGCCAGCAGCCCACCGGGACAGGTCGAGCAGTACTTC. Encoded protein: CASSPPGQVEQYF.

The chain employs TRBV4-1 and TRBJ2-7, with TRBD1 matching 8 bases. The CDR3 is 15 residues long. V shed 3 bases and J 7 bases; nucleotides not matched to a gene: 11. Germline V CDR1 and CDR2: MGHRA, YSYEKL. CDR3 region: CASSHDLETGEEQYF. The DNA for the CDR3 is TGCGCCAGCAGCCACGATCTTGAGACAGGGGAAGAGCAGTACTTC.

The chain employs TRBV7-6 and TRBJ2-1; 11 bases are a match to TRBD2. V gave up 4 bases and J gave up 3 bases; unmatched junction bases: 2. Germline CDR1 SGHVS, CDR2 FNYEAQ. The CDR3 is 15 residues long. The CDR3 DNA reads TGTGCCAGCAGCTCCGGGACTAGCGGCTACAATGAGCAGTTCTTC. Translated: CASSSGTSGYNEQFF.

The rearrangement joins TRBV6-5 to TRBJ1-4, with a tentative D call TRBD1 (5 bases). The V gene lost 0 bases and the J gene lost 8 bases, with 16 bases spanning the gap. The length of the CDR3 is 16 residues. CDR1 and CDR2 (germline): MNHEY, SVGAGI. CDR3 residues: CASSYSIWGGEEKLFF. The CDR3 bases are TGTGCCAGCAGTTACTCCATTTGGGGGGGGGAGGAAAAACTGTTTTTT.

The CDR3 is CAWKLVRPSTEAFF. The CDR3 coding sequence is TGTGCCTGGAAACTAGTTCGGCCTTCGACTGAAGCTTTCTTT. The genes are TRBV30 and TRBJ1-1, with D hard to call. V was shortened by 4 bases and J by 5 bases, with 17 bases between the two germline ends. This CDR3 is built from 14 residues. Germline V gene data show CDR1 as GTSNPN and CDR2 as SVGIG (reference sequence).

The chain has TRBV6-1 and TRBJ1-2; 8 positions match TRBD1. CDR1 MNHNS and CDR2 SASEGT come from the germline V gene. V shed 7 bases and J 6 bases; nucleotides not matched to a gene: 10. The CDR3 contains 14 residues. In DNA, the CDR3 is TGTGCCAGCACATGGGGCAGGGGGCTGGATGGCTACACCTTC. It codes for CASTWGRGLDGYTF.

The V gene is TRBV28, the J gene TRBJ2-7; D not certain. Germline loops: CDR1 MDHEN, CDR2 SYDVKM. CDR3 length equals 13 residues. V was pared by 5 bases and J by 2 bases, with 10 bases between. Here the CDR3 reads CASSPYEPYEQYF. The CDR3 bases are TGTGCCAGCAGTCCTTACGAGCCCTACGAGCAGTACTTC.

The rearrangement links TRBV27 to TRBJ2-2; D is undetermined. CDR1 is MNHEY, CDR2 SMNVEV, per germline (reference sequence). V lost 5 bases and J lost 6, with 10 bases in between. CDR3 length: 13 residues. The CDR3 region has the DNA TGTGCCAGCAGTCCAACGGTCTCCGGGGAGCTGTTTTTT. Translation: CASSPTVSGELFF.

The chain has TRBV2 and TRBJ2-3; no clear D. V was trimmed by 3 bases and J by 5 bases, leaving 3 bases between them. Germline CDR1 and CDR2: SNHLY and FYNNEI. This CDR3 contains 11 residues. CDR3 bases: TGTGCCAGCAGTGACAAAGATACGCAGTATTTT. Its protein is CASSDKDTQYF.

V gene TRBV2 combines with J gene TRBJ2-1, with TRBD2 as a possible D gene (5 bases). Germline values: CDR1 SNHLY, CDR2 FYNNEI. The CDR3 is made up of 17 amino acids. Trimming took 6 bases from V and 4 from J, leaving 22 bases between them. CDR3 in DNA: TGTGCCAGCAGGAGTAGCGAAACGTGGGGATTATACAATGAGCAGTTCTTC. Protein: CASRSSETWGLYNEQFF.

The chain is built from TRBV28 and TRBJ2-7; D is uncertain. CDR1 and CDR2 (germline): MDHEN, SYDVKM. The ends were cut back, 5 bases at V and 6 bases at J, with 17 bases in the middle. This CDR3 has 14 amino acids. CDR3 in amino acids: CASSPGRETGEQYF. DNA of the CDR3: TGTGCCAGCAGTCCCGGTAGAGAGACTGGCGAGCAGTACTTC.

The CDR3 reads CASGLAGYEQYF. CDR3 coding DNA: TGTGCTAGTGGTTTGGCAGGGTACGAGCAGTACTTC. This chain joins TRBV12-5 and TRBJ2-7; tentatively, D is TRBD1 (5 bases). V dropped 1 base and J dropped 4 bases, with 5 bases sitting between them. The CDR3 loop spans 12 amino acids. CDR1 is LGHNT and CDR2 is FRNRAP in the germline V gene.

The genes are TRBV11-2 and TRBJ2-2; 7 positions agree with TRBD2. This CDR3 is built from 14 residues. Germline V gives CDR1 SGHAT, CDR2 FQNNGV. V dropped 1 base and J dropped 6; count of bases not matched to a gene: 2. CDR3 residues: CASSLVGGAGELFF. Here the CDR3 DNA reads TGTGCCAGCAGCTTAGTGGGGGGGGCCGGGGAGCTGTTTTTT.

The V gene is TRBV11-2, the J gene TRBJ2-1, with 8 bases lining up with TRBD2. Germline values: CDR1 SGHAT, CDR2 FQNNGV. This CDR3 spans 15 amino acids. With V trimmed by 1 base and J by 7 bases, 6 bases remained unmatched. The CDR3 DNA reads as TGTGCCAGCAGCTTAGCGGGAGGGCCATTGAATGAGCAGTTCTTC. As protein: CASSLAGGPLNEQFF.

This clone was seen a single time. The chain is built from TRBV29-1 and TRBJ1-2, with D unclear. In germline, CDR1 is SQVTM, CDR2 ANQGSEA. Trimming stripped 4 bases from V and 8 bases from J, with 11 bases between. The CDR3 covers 11 residues. CDR3 in DNA: TGCAGCGTTGTACAGCAGATAGGCTACACCTTC. Translated, it gives CSVVQQIGYTF.

The rearrangement joins TRBV7-3 to TRBJ2-5; 10 nucleotides agree with TRBD2. CDR3 size: 16 residues. CDR1 is SGHTA and CDR2 is FQGTGA in the germline V gene. V shed 3 bases and J 0 bases; nucleotides not matched to a gene: 4. In DNA form, the CDR3 reads TGTGCCAGCAGCTTGGGACTAGCGAGGGACCAAGAGACCCAGTACTTC. Amino acid sequence: CASSLGLARDQETQYF.

The J gene is TRBJ1-5, the V gene TRBV19; TRBD1 aligns across 8 bases. Germline CDR1 and CDR2: LNHDA and SQIVND (reference sequence). This CDR3 contains 13 residues. J gave up 9 bases and V 6 bases, and 7 bases lay outside the gene matches. The DNA of the CDR3 is TGTGCCAGTAGAGGACAGGGCGGACTGCCCCAGCATTTT. It encodes CASRGQGGLPQHF.

This clone turned up a few times. The chain is built from TRBV4-3 and TRBJ2-2; 9 bases map to TRBD1. The length of the CDR3 is 17 residues. Germline trimming cut 3 bases from V and 6 bases from J; bases unmatched to any gene: 11. The germline gives CDR1 LGHNA, CDR2 YSLEER. CDR3 loop: CASSQAGTGKFAGELFF. Written as DNA, the CDR3 is TGCGCCAGCAGCCAGGCCGGGACAGGGAAGTTCGCCGGGGAGCTGTTTTTT.

This chain uses TRBV7-9 with TRBJ1-2; D unclear. V was shortened by 1 base and J by 7 bases, with 7 bases between the two germline ends. Germline V gene data show CDR1 as SEHNR and CDR2 as FQNEAQ (reference sequence). The CDR3 loop spans 12 amino acids. The CDR3 DNA follows: TGTGCCAGCAGCTTAGGGGAGAGTGGCTACACCTTC. It encodes CASSLGESGYTF. Full variable domain (missing parts from reference TRBV7-9 and TRBJ1-2): DTGVSQNPRHKITKRGQNVTFRCDPISEHNRLYWYRQTLGQGPEFLTYFQNEAQLEKSRLLSDRFSAERPKGSFSTLEIQRTEQGDSAMYLCASSLGESGYTFGSGTRLTVV.